One T cell receptor beta chain is described in this entry. Sequencing was performed with immunoSEQ multiplex PCR; in TCRdb, only in-frame clones are kept and a portion is missing. The data show about 29,000 clones, approximately 93% seen once. The data were obtained in a study of T cells in tuberculosis. As for the study in general: A South African cohort included IGRA-negative adolescents, latently infected IGRA-positive adolescents and adults with active tuberculosis.

In germline, CDR1 is LNHDA, CDR2 SQIVND (reference sequence). The CDR3 length is 12 residues. The trim removed 10 bases at V and 4 bases at J, leaving 6 bases unmatched. The chain is built from TRBV19 and TRBJ2-5, with TRBD1 identical over 7 bases. The receptor comes from a donor between 10 and 35 years old with latent tuberculosis or without tuberculosis infection. The sample taken for sequencing was PBMCs. The CDR3 coding sequence is TGTGCCACCAGAACAGGGGCAGAGACCCAGTACTTC. It yields the protein CATRTGAETQYF.